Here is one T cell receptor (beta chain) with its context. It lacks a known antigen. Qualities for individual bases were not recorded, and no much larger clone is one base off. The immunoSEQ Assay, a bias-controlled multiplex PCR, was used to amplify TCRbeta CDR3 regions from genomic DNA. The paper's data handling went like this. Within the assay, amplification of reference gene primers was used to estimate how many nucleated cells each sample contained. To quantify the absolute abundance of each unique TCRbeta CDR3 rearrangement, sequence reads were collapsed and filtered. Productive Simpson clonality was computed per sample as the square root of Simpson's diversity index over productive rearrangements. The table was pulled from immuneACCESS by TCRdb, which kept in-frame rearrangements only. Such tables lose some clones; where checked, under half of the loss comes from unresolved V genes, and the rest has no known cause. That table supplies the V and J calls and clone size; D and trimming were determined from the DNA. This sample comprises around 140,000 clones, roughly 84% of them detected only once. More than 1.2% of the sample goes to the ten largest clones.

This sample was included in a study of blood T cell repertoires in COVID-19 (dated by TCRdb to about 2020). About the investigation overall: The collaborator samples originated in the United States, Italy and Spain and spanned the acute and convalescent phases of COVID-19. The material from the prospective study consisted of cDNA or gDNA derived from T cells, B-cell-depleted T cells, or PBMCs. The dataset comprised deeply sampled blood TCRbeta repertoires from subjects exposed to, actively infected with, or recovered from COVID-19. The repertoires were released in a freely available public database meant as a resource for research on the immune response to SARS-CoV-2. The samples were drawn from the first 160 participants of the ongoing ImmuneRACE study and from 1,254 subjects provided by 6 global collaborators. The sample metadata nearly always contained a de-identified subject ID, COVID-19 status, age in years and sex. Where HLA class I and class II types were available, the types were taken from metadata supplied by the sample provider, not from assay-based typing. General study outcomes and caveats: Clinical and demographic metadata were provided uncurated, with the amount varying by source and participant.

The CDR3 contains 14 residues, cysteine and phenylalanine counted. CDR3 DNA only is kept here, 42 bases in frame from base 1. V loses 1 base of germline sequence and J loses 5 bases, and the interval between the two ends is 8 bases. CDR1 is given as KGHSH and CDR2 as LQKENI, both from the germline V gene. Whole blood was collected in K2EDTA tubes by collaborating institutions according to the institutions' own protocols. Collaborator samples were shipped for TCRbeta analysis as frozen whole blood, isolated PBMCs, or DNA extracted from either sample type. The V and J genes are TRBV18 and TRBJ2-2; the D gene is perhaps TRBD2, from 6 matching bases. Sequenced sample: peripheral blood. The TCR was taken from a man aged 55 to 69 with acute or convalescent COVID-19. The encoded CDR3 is CASSPLGTTGELFF. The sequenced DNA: TGTGCCAGCTCACCACTCGGGACTACCGGGGAGCTGTTTTTT.